These T cell receptor beta chains were read from a single sample in a study of T cell responses to AZD1222 COVID-19 vaccine. Assay used: immunoSEQ multiplex PCR; TCRdb lists only in-frame clones, some missing. This table holds about 190,000 clones, over 80% found once. The sample here was peripheral blood, taken on day 0 of AZD1222 vaccination. These receptors were obtained from an adult in good health. CDR3s include the opening cysteine and the closing phenylalanine or tryptophan. D genes are given only for firm matches. Not every row has a clone size; where given, it reads once, few, many or a size class.

V gene	clone size	D gene	J gene	CDR3 protein	CDR3 DNA
TRBV6-5	NA	NA	TRBJ1-1	CASTPRGAGTEAFF	TGTGCCAGCACTCCGAGGGGCGCGGGCACTGAAGCTTTCTTT
TRBV3-1/TRBV3-2	NA	NA	TRBJ1-2	CASSQSVFQGREGYTF	TGTGCCAGCAGCCAAAGTGTTTTTCAGGGACGAGAGGGCTACACCTTC
TRBV18	NA	NA	TRBJ1-1	CASSPPGSVGTEAFF	TGTGCCAGCTCACCACCCGGGAGCGTTGGGACTGAAGCTTTCTTT
TRBV7-2	NA	NA	TRBJ1-5	CASSLVYSGGSNQPQHF	TGTGCCAGCAGCTTAGTATATTCGGGGGGTAGCAATCAGCCCCAGCATTTT
TRBV7-8	NA	NA	TRBJ1-6	CASSFGVISSYNSPLHF	TGTGCCAGCAGCTTCGGAGTCATCAGCTCCTATAATTCACCCCTCCACTTT
TRBV13	NA	NA	TRBJ2-7	CASSLRTDQYF	TGTGCCAGCAGCTTGAGGACAGATCAGTACTTC
TRBV18	NA	NA	TRBJ1-5	CASSDGTPNSNQPQHF	TGTGCCAGCTCAGACGGGACACCAAATAGCAATCAGCCCCAGCATTTT
TRBV29-1	NA	NA	TRBJ1-5	CSVQWADNQPQHF	TGCAGCGTTCAATGGGCGGACAATCAGCCCCAGCATTTT
TRBV25-1	NA	NA	TRBJ1-2	CASSGVYGYTF	TGTGCCAGCAGTGGCGTCTATGGCTACACCTTC
TRBV12-3/TRBV12-4	NA	TRBD1	TRBJ1-2	CASSPDRAYGYTF	TGTGCCAGCAGTCCGGACAGGGCCTATGGCTACACCTTC
TRBV2	NA	NA	TRBJ1-1	CASSDSPGAFF	TGTGCCAGCAGTGACTCCCCTGGGGCTTTCTTT
TRBV6-5	NA	TRBD2	TRBJ2-3	CASRTSESTDTQYF	TGTGCCAGCAGGACTAGCGAAAGCACAGATACGCAGTATTTT
TRBV5-1	NA	TRBD1	TRBJ1-2	CASSFSTGRDYGYTF	TGCGCCAGCAGCTTTTCGACAGGGAGGGACTATGGCTACACCTTC
TRBV6-5	NA	NA	TRBJ1-4	CASSYSLVGGEEKLFF	TGTGCCAGCAGTTACTCACTTGTGGGCGGGGAGGAAAAACTGTTTTTT
TRBV6-6	once	TRBD1	TRBJ1-1	CASSYSKGARTEAFF	TGTGCCAGCAGTTACTCAAAGGGGGCGCGGACTGAAGCTTTCTTT
TRBV28	NA	NA	TRBJ2-1	CASSLGTTYPNEQFF	TGTGCCAGCAGTTTGGGGACAACGTACCCCAATGAGCAGTTCTTC
TRBV7-2	NA	NA	TRBJ1-2	CASSLATGTAYGYTF	TGTGCCAGCAGCTTAGCAACCGGGACGGCCTATGGCTACACCTTC
TRBV7-9	NA	NA	TRBJ1-1	CASSLAQLPEAFF	TGTGCCAGCAGCTTAGCCCAGCTCCCTGAAGCTTTCTTT
TRBV5-5	once	NA	TRBJ2-7	CASSLTGLSSYEQYF	TGTGCCAGCAGCTTGACAGGGTTGAGCTCCTACGAGCAGTACTTC
TRBV4-2	once	NA	TRBJ1-6	CASSQGQPRSPLHF	TGTGCCAGCAGCCAAGGACAGCCGCGCTCACCCCTCCACTTT
TRBV6-1	NA	NA	TRBJ1-5	CASSEATWYSNQPQHF	TGTGCCAGCAGTGAAGCTACTTGGTATAGCAATCAGCCCCAGCATTTT
TRBV28	NA	TRBD1	TRBJ2-7	CASVSGGSIYEQYF	TGTGCCAGCGTCTCAGGGGGTTCTATCTACGAGCAGTACTTC
TRBV9	NA	TRBD2	TRBJ2-1	CASSVVAGGANEQFF	TGTGCCAGCAGCGTCGTAGCGGGGGGAGCCAATGAGCAGTTCTTC
TRBV10-3	NA	TRBD1	TRBJ2-5	CAISESTRGTGGETQYF	TGTGCCATCAGTGAGTCGACTCGGGGGACAGGGGGAGAGACCCAGTACTTC
TRBV7-9	NA	NA	TRBJ1-4	CASSLGGGRNEKLFF	TGTGCCAGCAGCTTAGGTGGCGGCCGTAATGAAAAACTGTTTTTT
TRBV4-3	NA	NA	TRBJ2-1	CASSQDKFGGDNEQFF	TGCGCCAGCAGCCAAGATAAGTTCGGCGGTGACAATGAGCAGTTCTTC
TRBV6-5	NA	TRBD2	TRBJ2-3	CASKSGGTHTQYF	TGTGCCAGCAAAAGCGGGGGGACCCATACGCAGTATTTT
TRBV27	NA	NA	TRBJ1-2	CASSGGGLSGYTF	TGTGCCAGCAGTGGGGGGGGGCTGAGTGGCTACACCTTC
TRBV18	NA	NA	TRBJ1-1	CASSPRQVSENTEAFF	TGTGCCAGCTCACCACGACAGGTTTCGGAGAACACTGAAGCTTTCTTT
TRBV19	NA	TRBD1	TRBJ1-5	CASSIDGTGAYQPQHF	TGTGCCAGTAGTATAGATGGGACAGGGGCGTATCAGCCCCAGCATTTT
TRBV2	NA	TRBD1	TRBJ1-3	CASSEEGARGNTIYF	TGTGCCAGCAGTGAAGAGGGGGCGCGCGGAAACACCATATATTTT
TRBV19	NA	NA	TRBJ1-1	CASSMVGFNTEAFF	TGTGCCAGTAGTATGGTTGGTTTCAACACTGAAGCTTTCTTT
TRBV18	NA	NA	TRBJ1-5	CASSPPEPRGQPQHF	TGTGCCAGCTCACCACCGGAACCGCGCGGGCAGCCCCAGCATTTT
TRBV11-2	NA	TRBD1	TRBJ1-2	CASSLGQGAGYTF	TGTGCCAGCAGCTTGGGTCAGGGGGCTGGCTACACCTTC
TRBV18	NA	TRBD1	TRBJ1-5	CASSSGQGSRNQPQHF	TGTGCCAGCTCATCGGGACAGGGGTCCCGCAATCAGCCCCAGCATTTT
TRBV5-1	NA	TRBD1	TRBJ1-4	CASSTGTVNEKLFF	TGCGCCAGCAGCACCGGGACAGTGAATGAAAAACTGTTTTTT
TRBV2	NA	NA	TRBJ2-7	CASSDRNLVGEQYF	TGTGCCAGCAGTGATAGAAACCTGGTTGGCGAGCAGTACTTC
TRBV19	NA	TRBD2	TRBJ2-3	CASSIGPLRRGNTDTQYF	TGTGCCAGTAGTATAGGCCCCCTACGGCGGGGGAACACAGATACGCAGTATTTT
TRBV19	NA	NA	TRBJ2-1	CASSIAVSYNEQFF	TGTGCCAGTAGTATAGCGGTTTCCTACAATGAGCAGTTCTTC
TRBV12-5	NA	TRBD1	TRBJ2-3	CASAIQGAGDTQYF	TGTGCTAGTGCGATCCAGGGGGCGGGAGATACGCAGTATTTT
TRBV24-1	NA	TRBD1	TRBJ2-3	CATSDSGTGLTDTQYF	TGTGCCACCAGTGACTCCGGGACAGGGCTGACAGATACGCAGTATTTT
TRBV5-1	NA	NA	TRBJ1-4	CASTLGPSDEKLFF	TGCGCCAGCACCCTGGGTCCCTCGGATGAAAAACTGTTTTTT
TRBV10-3	NA	TRBD1	TRBJ2-7	CAISDQTGNVGEQYF	TGTGCCATCAGTGACCAGACAGGGAACGTGGGCGAGCAGTACTTC
TRBV3-1/TRBV3-2	NA	TRBD1	TRBJ2-3	CASSQVFGTGLDEDTQYF	TGTGCCAGCAGCCAAGTGTTCGGGACAGGGTTGGATGAAGATACGCAGTATTTT
TRBV7-7	NA	TRBD2	TRBJ2-1	CASSIGTSGVNEQFF	TGTGCCAGCAGCATCGGGACTAGCGGGGTGAATGAGCAGTTCTTC
TRBV6-5	NA	NA	TRBJ2-1	CASSGGSEQFF	TGTGCCAGTTCCGGGGGCAGCGAGCAGTTCTTC
TRBV5-6	NA	TRBD1	TRBJ2-3	CASSSGDRGQQYF	TGTGCCAGCAGCTCTGGGGACAGGGGGCAGCAGTATTTT
TRBV5-4	NA	NA	TRBJ2-1	CASSSLQGGNEQFF	TGTGCCAGCAGCTCCCTGCAGGGGGGCAATGAGCAGTTCTTC
TRBV7-8	NA	TRBD1	TRBJ1-5	CASSLEGQGSRQPQHF	TGTGCCAGCAGCTTAGAGGGACAGGGGTCACGTCAGCCCCAGCATTTT
TRBV11-2	NA	NA	TRBJ1-4	CASSLGSGVREKLFF	TGTGCCAGCAGCTTAGGGAGTGGGGTACGGGAAAAACTGTTTTTT
TRBV5-4	NA	NA	TRBJ1-1	CASSEQGAQVGAFF	TGTGCCAGCAGCGAACAGGGAGCCCAGGTCGGAGCTTTCTTT
TRBV15	NA	NA	TRBJ1-4	CATSRATEIGEKLFF	TGTGCCACCAGCAGAGCGACAGAAATCGGGGAAAAACTGTTTTTT
TRBV3-1/TRBV3-2	NA	TRBD2	TRBJ2-7	CASSGREVDEQYF	TGTGCCAGCAGCGGACGGGAGGTCGACGAGCAGTACTTC
TRBV5-6	NA	NA	TRBJ1-1	CASSFGRGAEAFF	TGTGCCAGCAGCTTCGGCAGAGGGGCTGAAGCTTTCTTT
TRBV3-1/TRBV3-2	once	TRBD1	TRBJ2-5	CASKGAMAQYF	TGTGCCAGCAAGGGGGCCATGGCCCAGTACTTC
TRBV5-1	NA	NA	TRBJ1-4	CASSLDGGQGNEKLFF	TGCGCCAGCAGCTTGGATGGGGGCCAGGGTAATGAAAAACTGTTTTTT
TRBV18	NA	NA	TRBJ2-1	CASSPAAQNNEQFF	TGTGCCAGCTCACCCGCAGCACAAAACAATGAGCAGTTCTTC
TRBV19	NA	TRBD1	TRBJ1-2	CASSINQGAKNYGYTF	TGTGCCAGTAGTATCAACCAGGGGGCGAAGAACTATGGCTACACCTTC
TRBV7-2	NA	NA	TRBJ2-1	CASSRESASSYNEQFF	TGTGCCAGCAGCCGCGAGTCGGCAAGCTCCTACAATGAGCAGTTCTTC